A selection of T cell receptor beta chains follows, all from one sample in a study of blood T cell repertoires in COVID-19. The assay was immunoSEQ multiplex PCR, and TCRdb's table has in-frame clones only and misses some. The data contain some 83,000 clones, about 82% of them singletons. The sequenced material came from peripheral blood. The receptors shown here come from a man between 50 and 59 years old with active COVID-19. CDR3s include the opening cysteine and the closing phenylalanine or tryptophan. The D gene is left open where the match is weak. Only some rows state a clone size, as once, few, many or a class for expanded clones.

v_call	clone_size	j_call	d_call	cdr3_nt	cdr3_aa
TRBV7-9	-	TRBJ1-1	TRBD1	TGTGCCACCTTCAGGGGGCGAGGAAACACTGAAGCTTTCTTT	CATFRGRGNTEAFF
TRBV28	-	TRBJ2-3	-	TGTGCCAGCAGGGGGGGTTCAGATACGCAGTATTTT	CASRGGSDTQYF
TRBV7-9	-	TRBJ1-4	TRBD1	TGTGCCAGCAGCTTAGCGAAGGGACAGGGGACAACTAATGAAAAACTGTTTTTT	CASSLAKGQGTTNEKLFF
TRBV9	-	TRBJ2-1	-	TGTGCCAGCAGCGTGATGGGCGTTGAGCAGTTCTTC	CASSVMGVEQFF
TRBV6-5	-	TRBJ1-1	-	TGTGCCAGCAGTTACTCAAGCTACACTGAAGCTTTCTTT	CASSYSSYTEAFF
TRBV28	-	TRBJ1-1	TRBD1	TGTGCCAGCAGTTCTCGACAGGGCCGGAACACTGAAGCTTTCTTT	CASSSRQGRNTEAFF
TRBV24-1	-	TRBJ2-1	-	TGTGCCACCAGTGATCCCCGGGGACATACGTACAATGAGCAGTTCTTC	CATSDPRGHTYNEQFF
TRBV5-1	-	TRBJ2-5	-	TGCGCCAGCAGCTTGGCCCAGGACTTAAAAGAGACCCAGTACTTC	CASSLAQDLKETQYF
TRBV29-1	-	TRBJ1-4	TRBD1	TGCAGCGTGGCTGCCGGGACAGGGGATAATGAAAAACTGTTTTTT	CSVAAGTGDNEKLFF
TRBV4-1	-	TRBJ2-3	-	TGCGCCAGCAGCCAAGATCAATATACGCAGTATTTT	CASSQDQYTQYF
TRBV2	few	TRBJ2-1	-	TGTGCCAGCAGCATAAGCGCCGCGGAGCAGTTCTTC	CASSISAAEQFF
TRBV6-2/TRBV6-3	-	TRBJ2-7	-	TGTGCCAGCAGCCTTAGAAATCCCCCCGAGCAGTACTTC	CASSLRNPPEQYF
TRBV5-4	once	TRBJ1-3	-	TGTGCCAGCAGAACAGATTTCTCTGGAAACACCATATATTTT	CASRTDFSGNTIYF
TRBV5-1	-	TRBJ2-1	-	TGCGCCAGCAGCTTGGAGGTGGGCCGGACCTACAATGAGCAGTTCTTC	CASSLEVGRTYNEQFF
TRBV7-9	-	TRBJ1-1	-	TGTGCCAGCAGCAACACAGCGAACACTGAAGCTTTCTTT	CASSNTANTEAFF
TRBV4-2	-	TRBJ2-5	-	TGTGCCAGCAGCCAAGATCCCCCCCGGGAGAGAGGAGAGACCCAGTACTTC	CASSQDPPRERGETQYF
TRBV28	few	TRBJ1-1	TRBD1	TGTGCCAGCAGCCCCGGGACAGGGGAAGTATTGGAAGCTTTCTTT	CASSPGTGEVLEAFF
TRBV28	-	TRBJ2-7	TRBD1	TGTGCCAGCACTAGAGACAGGGGAAACGAGCAGTACTTC	CASTRDRGNEQYF
TRBV19	-	TRBJ2-1	-	TGTGCCAGTAGTATAGGTCTGTATGAGCAGTTCTTC	CASSIGLYEQFF
TRBV5-4	-	TRBJ2-3	TRBD1	TGTGCCAGCAGCGGGCAGCCGGGACAGGGAATAACAGATACGCAGTATTTT	CASSGQPGQGITDTQYF
TRBV19	-	TRBJ1-2	TRBD1	TGTGCCAGTAGTGGACAGGGGGCTGGCTACACCTTC	CASSGQGAGYTF
TRBV15	-	TRBJ1-5	-	TGTGCCACCAGCAGAGAGCCAACCGCGGGGCAGCCCCAGCATTTT	CATSREPTAGQPQHF
TRBV2	-	TRBJ1-1	-	TGTGCCAGCAGTGATTTGGGCCCCATAACTGAAGCTTTCTTT	CASSDLGPITEAFF
TRBV6-2/TRBV6-3	-	TRBJ1-5	TRBD1	TGTGCCAGCAGTTACTACAGGGGGGCCGCTCAGCCCCAGCATTTT	CASSYYRGAAQPQHF
TRBV19	once	TRBJ1-5	-	TGTGCCAGTAGTATAGAAGCCGATCAGCCCCAGCATTTT	CASSIEADQPQHF
TRBV14	-	TRBJ2-2	TRBD1	TGTGCCAGCAGCCAAGGATCAGGGGGCATAAACACCGGGGAGCTGTTTTTT	CASSQGSGGINTGELFF
TRBV25-1	-	TRBJ1-6	TRBD1	TGTGCCAGCAGGGGACAGGGCTATAATTCACCCCTCCACTTT	CASRGQGYNSPLHF
TRBV28	-	TRBJ1-2	TRBD1	TGTGCCAGCACTAGGGGACAGGAGGCCTATGGCTACACCTTC	CASTRGQEAYGYTF
TRBV28	medium-sized	TRBJ2-7	TRBD1	TGTGCCAGCAGCCTACTCGGGACAGGGACCTACGAGCAGTACTTC	CASSLLGTGTYEQYF
TRBV6-5	-	TRBJ1-2	-	TGTGCCAGCGCTGAGAAGTTTCCTCCTAACTATGGCTACACCTTC	CASAEKFPPNYGYTF
TRBV4-3	-	TRBJ1-1	TRBD1	TGCGCCAGCAGTCGTACTCAGGGGGCGAGCACTGAAGCTTTCTTT	CASSRTQGASTEAFF
TRBV5-8	-	TRBJ1-2	-	TGTGCCAGCAGCTTGGCGGCGGCAGTGGGCTATGGCTACACCTTC	CASSLAAAVGYGYTF
TRBV29-1	-	TRBJ2-1	TRBD1	TGCAGTTCGAAAAGACAGGGGTCCTACAATGAGCAGTTCTTC	CSSKRQGSYNEQFF
TRBV7-7	-	TRBJ2-5	TRBD1	TGTGCCAGCAGCCCGACAGGGGGCCGAGAGACCCAGTACTTC	CASSPTGGRETQYF
TRBV3-1/TRBV3-2	-	TRBJ1-5	TRBD1	TGTGCCAGCAGCCATGCAGGGGGGAATCAGCCCCAGCATTTT	CASSHAGGNQPQHF
TRBV9	-	TRBJ2-1	-	TGTGCCAGCAGCCCTGGACATAGGGATGAGCAGTTCTTC	CASSPGHRDEQFF
TRBV19	-	TRBJ2-7	-	TGTGCCAGTAGTATCCCCGGCGGGGCATCCGAGCAGTACTTC	CASSIPGGASEQYF
TRBV10-1	-	TRBJ2-5	TRBD2	TGCGCCAACATGGGACTTTCGGCTAGCGGGAGACAAGAGACCCAGTACTTC	CANMGLSASGRQETQYF
TRBV7-9	few	TRBJ2-2	-	TGTGCCAGCAGCCTTGGGCAGAACACCGGGGAGCTGTTTTTT	CASSLGQNTGELFF
TRBV19	few	TRBJ1-5	TRBD1	TGTGCCAGCGCTACAGGGGTTAAGCCCCAGCATTTT	CASATGVKPQHF
TRBV7-9	-	TRBJ1-2	-	TGTGCCAGCAGCTTAACAGGGTATGGCTACACCTTC	CASSLTGYGYTF
TRBV9	-	TRBJ2-1	-	TGTGCCAGCAGCGTAGATGAGTTCGGCGGAAATGAGCAGTTCTTC	CASSVDEFGGNEQFF
TRBV6-6	-	TRBJ1-5	-	TGTGCCAGCAGTTACGGTTCCGGCGGGGCGCAGCCCCAGCATTTT	CASSYGSGGAQPQHF
TRBV2	-	TRBJ2-5	TRBD1	TGTGCCAGCAGTGAGCTGAGACAGGGTTGGGAGACCCAGTACTTC	CASSELRQGWETQYF
TRBV5-4	-	TRBJ2-1	-	TGTGCCAGCAGCTTAGGGACATTCTCCTACAATGAGCAGTTCTTC	CASSLGTFSYNEQFF
TRBV5-6	-	TRBJ2-7	TRBD1	TGTGCCAGCAGCTCCGGGACAGAGTACGAGCAGTACTTC	CASSSGTEYEQYF
TRBV7-2	-	TRBJ1-3	-	TGTGCCAGCAGCCCGCAACGTATGGCAGGGAGGGACACCATATATTTT	CASSPQRMAGRDTIYF
TRBV24-1	-	TRBJ2-2	TRBD2	TGTGCCACCAGTGATTCCTGGACTAGCGGGAACACCGGGGAGCTGTTTTTT	CATSDSWTSGNTGELFF